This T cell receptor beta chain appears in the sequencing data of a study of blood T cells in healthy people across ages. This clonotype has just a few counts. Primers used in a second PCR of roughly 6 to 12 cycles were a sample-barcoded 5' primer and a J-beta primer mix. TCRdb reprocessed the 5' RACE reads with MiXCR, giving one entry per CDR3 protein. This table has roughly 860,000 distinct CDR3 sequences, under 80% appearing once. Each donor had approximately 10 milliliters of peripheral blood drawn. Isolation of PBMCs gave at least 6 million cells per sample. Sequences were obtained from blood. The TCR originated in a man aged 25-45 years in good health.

The DNA for the CDR3 is TGTGCCAGCAGCCCCACTAGGACAGGGGAAGAGACCCAGTACTTC. It encodes CASSPTRTGEETQYF. This sequence joins TRBV7-9 and TRBJ2-5, with 9 bases matching TRBD1. From germline, CDR1 is SEHNR and CDR2 FQNEAQ (reference sequence). The CDR3 runs to 15 residues. Trimming at V came to 5 bases and at J to 3 bases, leaving 7 bases not matched to a gene.